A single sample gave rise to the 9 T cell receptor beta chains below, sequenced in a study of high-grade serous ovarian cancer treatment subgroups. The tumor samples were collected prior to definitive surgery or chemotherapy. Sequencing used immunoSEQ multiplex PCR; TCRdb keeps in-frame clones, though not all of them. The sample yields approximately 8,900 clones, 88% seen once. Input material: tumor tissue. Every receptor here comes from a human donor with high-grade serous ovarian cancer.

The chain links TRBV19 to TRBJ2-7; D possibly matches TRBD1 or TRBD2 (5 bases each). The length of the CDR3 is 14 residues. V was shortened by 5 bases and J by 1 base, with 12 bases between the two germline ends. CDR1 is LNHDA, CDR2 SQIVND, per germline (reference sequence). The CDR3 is CASSRDGASYEQYF. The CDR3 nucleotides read TGTGCCAGTAGTCGGGACGGGGCATCCTACGAGCAGTACTTC.

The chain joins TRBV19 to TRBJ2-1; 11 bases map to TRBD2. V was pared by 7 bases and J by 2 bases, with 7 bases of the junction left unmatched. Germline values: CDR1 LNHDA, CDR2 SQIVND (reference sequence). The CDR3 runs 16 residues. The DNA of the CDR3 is TGTGCCAGTAAGACTAGCGGGGTTAGAACCTACAATGAGCAGTTCTTC. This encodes CASKTSGVRTYNEQFF.

The CDR3 sequence is CASRADRAIRGYTF. In nucleotides, the CDR3 is TGTGCCAGCAGGGCGGACAGGGCGATTCGGGGCTACACCTTC. This chain joins TRBV28 and TRBJ1-2, with 8 bases identical to TRBD1. V lost 6 bases to trimming and J lost 8 bases; unmatched junction nucleotides: 11. The germline V gene has CDR1 MDHEN and CDR2 SYDVKM. The CDR3 is 14 residues long.

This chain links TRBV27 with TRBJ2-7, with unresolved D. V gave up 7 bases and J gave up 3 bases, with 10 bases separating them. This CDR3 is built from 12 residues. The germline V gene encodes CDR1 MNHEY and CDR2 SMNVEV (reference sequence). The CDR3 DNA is TGTGCCAGCAAACGGGTAGTCTACGAGCAGTACTTC. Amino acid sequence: CASKRVVYEQYF.

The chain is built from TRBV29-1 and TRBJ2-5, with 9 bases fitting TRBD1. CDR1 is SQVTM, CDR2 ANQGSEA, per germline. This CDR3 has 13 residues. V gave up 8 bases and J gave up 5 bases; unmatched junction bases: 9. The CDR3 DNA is TGCAGCCTCGGGACAGGGATCGGGGAGACCCAGTACTTC. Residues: CSLGTGIGETQYF.

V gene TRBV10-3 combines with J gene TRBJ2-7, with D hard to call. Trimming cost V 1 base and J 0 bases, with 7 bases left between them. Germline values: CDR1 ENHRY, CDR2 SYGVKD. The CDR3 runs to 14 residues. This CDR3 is CAISEYTSSYEQYF. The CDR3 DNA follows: TGTGCCATCAGTGAGTACACGAGCTCCTACGAGCAGTACTTC.

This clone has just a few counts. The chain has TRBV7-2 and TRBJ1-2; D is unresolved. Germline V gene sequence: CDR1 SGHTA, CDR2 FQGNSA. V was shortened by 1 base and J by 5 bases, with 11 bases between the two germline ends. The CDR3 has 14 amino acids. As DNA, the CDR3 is TGTGCCAGCAGCTTAGAGGTAGCCCCGTATGGCTACACCTTC. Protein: CASSLEVAPYGYTF.

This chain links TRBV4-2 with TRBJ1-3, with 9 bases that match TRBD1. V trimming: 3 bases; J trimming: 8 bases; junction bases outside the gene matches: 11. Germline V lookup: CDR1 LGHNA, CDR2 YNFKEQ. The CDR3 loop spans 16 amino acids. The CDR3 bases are TGTGCCAGCAGCCAGACCTTACAGGGGGCGGGGGACACCATATATTTT. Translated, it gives CASSQTLQGAGDTIYF.

The CDR3, as DNA: TGTGCCAGCAGCCTGGGGGGAACAGGGGCTCTCTATGGCTACACCTTC. Its translation: CASSLGGTGALYGYTF. This rearrangement joins TRBV7-2 to TRBJ1-2, with 7 positions matching TRBD1. V was pared by 5 bases and J by 4 bases, with 13 bases of the junction left unmatched. The CDR3 sequence is 16 residues long. Germline CDR1 and CDR2: SGHTA and FQGNSA.